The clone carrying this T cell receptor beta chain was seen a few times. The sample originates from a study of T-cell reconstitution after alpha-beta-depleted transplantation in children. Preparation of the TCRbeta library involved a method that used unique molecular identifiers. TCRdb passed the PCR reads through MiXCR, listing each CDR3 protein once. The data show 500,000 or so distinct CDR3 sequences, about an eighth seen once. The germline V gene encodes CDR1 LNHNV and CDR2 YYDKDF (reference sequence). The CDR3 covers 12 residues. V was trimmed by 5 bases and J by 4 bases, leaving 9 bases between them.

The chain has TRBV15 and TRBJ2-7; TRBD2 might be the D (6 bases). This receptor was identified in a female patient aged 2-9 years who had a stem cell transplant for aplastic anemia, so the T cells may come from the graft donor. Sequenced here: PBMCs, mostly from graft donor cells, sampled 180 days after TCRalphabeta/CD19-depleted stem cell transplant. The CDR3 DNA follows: TGTGCCACCAGCCGGGACTCTTACGAGCAGTACGTC. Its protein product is CATSRDSYEQYV.